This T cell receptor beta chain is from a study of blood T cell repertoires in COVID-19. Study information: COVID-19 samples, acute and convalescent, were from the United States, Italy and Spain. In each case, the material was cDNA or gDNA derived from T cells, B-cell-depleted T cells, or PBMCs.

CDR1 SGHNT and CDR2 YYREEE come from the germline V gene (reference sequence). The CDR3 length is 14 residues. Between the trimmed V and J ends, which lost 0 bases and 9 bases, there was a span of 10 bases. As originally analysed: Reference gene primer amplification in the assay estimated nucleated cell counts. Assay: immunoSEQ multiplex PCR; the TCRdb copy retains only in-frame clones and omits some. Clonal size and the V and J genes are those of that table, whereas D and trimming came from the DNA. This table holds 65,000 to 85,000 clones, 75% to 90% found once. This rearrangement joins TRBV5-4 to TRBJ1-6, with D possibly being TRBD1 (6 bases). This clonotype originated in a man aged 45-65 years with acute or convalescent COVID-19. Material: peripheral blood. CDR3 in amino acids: CASSLDRAGSPLHF. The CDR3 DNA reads TGTGCCAGCAGCTTGGACAGGGCAGGTTCACCCCTCCACTTT.